The clone carrying this T cell receptor (beta chain) has just one count. The sample contains more than one DNA sequence encoding this CDR3. The germline gives CDR1 SGHVS, CDR2 FQNEAQ. The CDR3 sequence is 14 residues long. V gave up 5 bases and J gave up 2 bases, with 11 bases separating them. This sample was included in a study of PD-L1 blockade in urothelial cancer. On the study more broadly: Every 3 weeks, patients received intravenous atezolizumab 1,200 mg, beginning 2014. Median blood clonality was about 0.086, with 75,000 to 100,000 unique TCRs. Patients with male sex and bladder-origin urothelial cancer accounted for about 85% of the roughly 30 enrolled.

The time point here: peripheral blood 6 weeks after treatment start. PCRs each included synthetic TCR analog templates spiked in. Method: immunoSEQ multiplex PCR; TCRdb's copy keeps in-frame clones and lacks some. The top ten clones hold approximately 2% of a sample with tens of thousands of clones, approximately 85% of them seen once. The J gene is TRBJ2-3, the V gene TRBV7-8; D is unclear. The sequencing here drew on PBMCs, taken around atezolizumab (anti-PD-L1) treatment. This sequence originates from a man aged 45-65 years with urothelial cancer. The CDR3 DNA reads TGTGCCAGCAGCCCCTTCGCGAACACAGATACGCAGTATTTT. It specifies CASSPFANTDTQYF.